This T cell receptor beta chain was found in a study of human T cells and chemical hapten exposure. Overall study context: Patch tests containing 0.01% DPC, applied to the upper back, were read at 6 days. Study-wide results and limits: Positive correlation was observed between PT1 expanded TCR counts and patch test score.

Per the original methods: The number of TCRs in each sample had a median of around 96,000 and spanned about 23,224 to 700,000. Each CDR3 protein is one row after TCRdb ran MiXCR on the RACE reads. For this entry, the V and J calls and clone size follow TCRdb and not the study's own pipeline. The data contain around 27,000 distinct CDR3 sequences, 5.8% of them singletons. The time point is: patch test 3, about 24 weeks after DPC sensitization. The treatment: therapeutic diphenylcyclopropenone sensitization with weekly scalp DPC. Trimming removed 7 bases at V and 0 bases at J, with 19 bases between. The CDR3 is 17 residues long. CDR1 is LNHDA and CDR2 is SQIVND in the germline V gene (reference sequence). This clonotype was found many times. Its antigen is unidentified.

The chain joins TRBV19 to TRBJ1-5; D ambiguous. Specimen: whole blood, collected in connection with sensitization to the hapten diphenylcyclopropenone (DPC). The TCR was taken from a man aged 30 to 39 with alopecia areata. Some clones in this sample may be carry-over from other donors' samples. CDR3 protein: CASTPLSWSYSNQPQHF. The CDR3 DNA reads TGTGCCAGTACCCCTCTGAGCTGGTCGTATAGCAATCAGCCCCAGCATTTT.